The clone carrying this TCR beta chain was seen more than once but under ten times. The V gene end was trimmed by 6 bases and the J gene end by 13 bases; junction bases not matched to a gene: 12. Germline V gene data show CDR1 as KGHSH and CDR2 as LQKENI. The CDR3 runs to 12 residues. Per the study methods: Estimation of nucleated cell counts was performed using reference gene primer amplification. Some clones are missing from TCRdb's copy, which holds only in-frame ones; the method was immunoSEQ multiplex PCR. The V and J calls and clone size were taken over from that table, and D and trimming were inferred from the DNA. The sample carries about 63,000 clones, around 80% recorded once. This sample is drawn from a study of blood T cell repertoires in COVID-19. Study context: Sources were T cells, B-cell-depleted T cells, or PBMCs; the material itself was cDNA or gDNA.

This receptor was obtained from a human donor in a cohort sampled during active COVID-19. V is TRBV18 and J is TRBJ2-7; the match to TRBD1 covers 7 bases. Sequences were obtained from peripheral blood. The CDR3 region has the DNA TGTGCCAGCTCTACAACCGGGACAGAACTATACTTC. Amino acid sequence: CASSTTGTELYF.